This T cell receptor (beta chain) is from a study of blood T cell repertoires in COVID-19. Study as a whole: The origin of the acute and convalescent COVID-19 samples was the United States, Italy and Spain.

In the study's own analysis: Estimation of nucleated cell counts was performed using reference gene primer amplification. The protocol was immunoSEQ multiplex PCR, while the TCRdb copy is restricted to in-frame clones and leaves out a portion. From that table come the V and J calls and clone size; the DNA was used to work out D and trimming. The table shows about 130,000 clones, with about 86% occurring only once. Participants spanned ages about 18 to 100 years and resided in about 25 US areas. Participant-reported clinical history was the basis for cohort assignment. This CDR3 has 15 amino acids. Germline CDR1 reads SGHTA; CDR2 reads FQGNSA. The V segment lost 7 bases and the J segment 1 base; nucleotides outside the gene matches: 6.

The TCR was taken from a man aged 45-65 years who had recovered from COVID-19. This chain uses TRBV7-2 with TRBJ2-2; 7 nucleotides agree with TRBD1. The sample consisted of PBMCs or T cells enriched from blood (not recorded which). CDR3 DNA: TGTGCCAGCACCCGGGACAGAGTGAACACCGGGGAGCTGTTTTTT. The encoded protein is CASTRDRVNTGELFF.